Below are 5 T cell receptor beta chains sequenced from a single sample in a study of T cells in Graves' hyperthyroidism and ophthalmopathy. RNA transcripts were the template for amplifying TCR beta CDR3 regions. Initially, a first-round RT-PCR of the TCR CDR3 employed the HTBI primer set. MiXCR, applied by TCRdb to the multiplex PCR reads, yields one record per CDR3 protein. The table shows hundreds of thousands of distinct CDR3 sequences, with roughly 15% occurring only once. Sequencing was carried out using blood. The receptors derive from a woman between 45 and 60 years old with Graves' ophthalmopathy.

This clonotype was counted at least ten times. This CDR3 is CASSARTRGGAETQYF. CDR3 coding DNA: TGTGCCAGCAGTGCGAGGACTAGGGGTGGTGCAGAGACCCAGTACTTC. The J gene is TRBJ2-5, the V gene TRBV6-1; 7 bases agree with TRBD2. This CDR3 has 16 residues. Germline V lookup: CDR1 MNHNS, CDR2 SASEGT. V was pared by 4 bases and J by 4 bases, with 12 bases of the junction left unmatched.

This clonotype turned up a few times. V is TRBV5-1 and J is TRBJ2-2, with D uncertain. This CDR3 contains 15 residues. CDR1 and CDR2 (germline): SGHRS, YFSETQ. The V end lost 1 base, the J end lost 2 bases, and 9 bases lay between the germline ends. The CDR3 DNA sequence: TGCGCCAGCAGCTTGTATTACGGTAACACCGGGGAGCTGTTTTTT. It translates to CASSLYYGNTGELFF.

The chain has TRBV30 and TRBJ2-1, with TRBD1 identical over 8 bases. The V gene end was trimmed by 7 bases and the J gene end by 2 bases; junction bases not matched to a gene: 1. CDR1 is GTSNPN and CDR2 is SVGIG in the germline V gene (reference sequence). The CDR3 totals 12 residues. The CDR3 DNA is TGTGCCTTCAGGGGGCCCTACAATGAGCAGTTCTTC. Residues: CAFRGPYNEQFF.

This chain links TRBV28 with TRBJ2-2; 8 bases line up with TRBD2. J gave up 7 bases and V 7 bases, and 14 bases lay outside the gene matches. CDR1 is MDHEN and CDR2 is SYDVKM in the germline V gene. The CDR3 covers 16 residues. The CDR3 is CASTPGGAGVVGELFF. DNA of the CDR3: TGTGCCAGCACCCCCGGGGGAGCGGGAGTAGTCGGGGAGCTGTTTTTT.

This clonotype was detected ten times or more. The CDR3 loop reads CASSLQGRADTQYF. The CDR3 DNA follows: TGTGCCAGCAGTCTACAGGGTCGCGCAGATACGCAGTATTTT. The chain couples TRBV3-1 to TRBJ2-3, with D maybe TRBD1 (6 bases). The CDR3 loop spans 14 amino acids. V was shortened by 6 bases and J by 4 bases, with 14 bases between the two germline ends. CDR1 LGHDT and CDR2 YNNKEL come from the germline V gene (reference sequence).